This T cell receptor beta chain was identified during a study of shared clonotypes between healthy human individuals (TCRdb year 2020). In terms of the full investigation: Three men and a couple of women, aged 18 to 49 years, made up the cohort. For each donor, three plates each were used for CD4 naive and CD4 memory, two plates were used for CD8 naive, and one plate was used for CD8 memory. The study deeply sequenced blood TCR repertoires of several healthy adults to estimate repertoire size and the extent of clonotype sharing between individuals. To increase sequencing depth and limit assay-specific biases, different laboratories used diverse techniques to prepare libraries and sequence TCR repertoires. Per donor, leukapheresis produced somewhere between about 0.85 and 10 billion PBMCs. General findings and caveats noted by the study authors: The genetic and exposure-history diversity represented was limited by the small number of donors. Naive subsets generally had larger estimated clonotype richness than memory subsets. Pairwise subsampling indicated that sequencing depth was expected to affect the degree of clonotype sharing among donors. Higher generation probabilities were observed for clonotypes shared by all four sorted-subset donors than for non-shared clonotypes. Around 5% of naive CD4, 3.5% of naive CD8, around 2.3% of memory CD4, and around 0.4% of memory CD8 clonotypes were shared across several donors. Only blood was sampled, and tissue TCR repertoires likely differ from those in blood. Rarefaction of sorted-subset datasets indicated incomplete sequencing despite the large sequencing depth.

TCR CDR3 regions were amplified from genomic DNA by multiplex PCR using the deep immunoSEQ assay. Extracted genomic DNA from each cell subset was spread evenly across all wells of several immunoSEQ 96-well plates, with each plate serving as a replicate. For sorted subsets, roughly 200 ng of genomic DNA, equivalent to some 33,000 T cell genomes, went into each replicate PCR. Purified libraries were quantified with a Qubit 3.0 fluorometer, sized on a Bioanalyzer 2100, and re-quantified with the KAPA Library Quantification kit. A separate single-read 150-cycle Illumina NextSeq 550 flow cell was used to sequence each immunoSEQ 96-well plate. The authors' analysis ran thus. Because the immunoSEQ output included only junctional sequences and no quality scores, the filtering could not be the same as the filtering used for full-length reads. Sequences were annotated with PyIR, a Python wrapper for IgBLAST v1.9, using IMGT germline references to assign V/J genes and CDR3. Any read was removed if the V/J assignment was weak (E-value above 1e-6), the CDR3 was missing, or the read contained stop codons, out-of-frame junctions, or ambiguous translated residues. A V3J clonotype was defined by an identical inferred V gene, J gene, and CDR3 amino acid sequence. To compute the percentage overlap between repertoires, the number of shared unique clonotypes was divided by the size of the smaller repertoire. Three approaches were used to assess repertoire richness: RTK rarefaction, the Chao1 estimator, and Recon v2.1 estimates of unobserved clonotypes. OLGA was used to compute generation probabilities for all TCRbeta clonotypes that the gDNA method yielded from a handful of donors. TCRdb provides this immuneACCESS table in a form limited to in-frame rearrangements. Some clones are lacking; in checked studies, under half of them reflect an unresolved V gene, and why the rest are absent is not known. V and J calls and clone size follow that table, whereas D and trimming were derived from the DNA. The sample contains 950,000 to 1,200,000 clones, roughly 80% of them found a single time. Over 0.8% of the sample is in the top ten clones.

The count of this clone is one. This receptor's antigen is unknown. The input lacks base qualities; no much larger clone sits a single base away. The donors were healthy, HIV-negative adults with no recently reported acute infections or vaccinations. Every donor was a Caucasian adult living in Nashville, Tennessee, USA. CD4+ T cells were enriched through magnetic negative selection, after which naive cells were positively selected on CD45RA and the remaining negative fraction served as the memory subset. After blood collection by leukapheresis, PBMCs were isolated using Ficoll-Histopaque density gradient centrifugation and then cryopreserved in the vapor phase of liquid nitrogen. Analytical flow cytometry was used to check the purity and quantity of every magnetically sorted T cell population. Each sorted fraction had its genomic DNA isolated and then quantified by UV absorbance on a Nanodrop 2000c.

CDR1 and CDR2 are read off the germline V gene (reference sequence) as GTSNPN and SVGIG. The CDR3 runs 15 amino acids, cysteine and phenylalanine included. Solely the CDR3 DNA is kept, with 45 bases framed from the first base. Unmatched junction bases come to 10, with V trimmed by 8 bases and J by 1 base. The chain is assembled from TRBV30 and TRBJ2-2, with 7 central nucleotides matching TRBD2. This TCR was sampled from a man aged 18 to 35 in good health. Some clones in this sample may be carry-over from other donors' samples. Sequencing was done on a sample of memory CD4+ T cells from PBMCs. The sample's cell subset or site label, in plain terms: CD45RA-negative fraction. This receptor carries the CDR3 CARGRSGVNTGELFF. The DNA reads as follows: TGTGCCCGAGGGAGGAGCGGGGTGAACACCGGGGAGCTGTTTTTT.